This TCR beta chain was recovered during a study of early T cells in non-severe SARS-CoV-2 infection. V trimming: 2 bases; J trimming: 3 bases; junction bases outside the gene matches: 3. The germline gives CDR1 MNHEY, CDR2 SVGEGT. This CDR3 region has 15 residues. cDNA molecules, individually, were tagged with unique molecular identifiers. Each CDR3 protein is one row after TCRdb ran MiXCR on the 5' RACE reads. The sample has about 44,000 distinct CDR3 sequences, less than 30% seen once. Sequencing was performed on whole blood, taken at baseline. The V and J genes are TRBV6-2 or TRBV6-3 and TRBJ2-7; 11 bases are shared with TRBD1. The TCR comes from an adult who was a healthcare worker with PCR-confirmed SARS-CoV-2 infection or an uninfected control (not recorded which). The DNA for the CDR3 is TGTGCCAGCAGTTACGGGACAGGGGGGCTCTACGAGCAGTACTTC. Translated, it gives CASSYGTGGLYEQYF.